Sequencing of this T cell receptor beta chain was carried out in a study of immune cell composition in non-small cell lung cancer. Study-wide results and caveats: Shared sequences between tumour-reactive and dominant in vivo clones were not proven.

Libraries were prepared by immunoSEQ multiplex PCR; TCRdb keeps only in-frame clonotypes and omits some of them. The table records 3,000 or so clones, about four fifths of them present only once. V was clipped by 0 bases and J by 2 bases, with 12 bases between them. Germline CDR1 reads SGHKS; CDR2 reads YYEKEE (reference sequence). The CDR3 is 16 residues long. Remarks on this clone: The target antigen is unknown.

The sample was also reused in another study, on CD4 T cells in lung cancer. According to that study: CD4+ clones recognizing candidate mutation-encoded neoepitopes were isolated from blood. Some patients had received nivolumab or pembrolizumab before giving blood.

The receptor was isolated from a human donor with non-small cell lung cancer. This sequence joins TRBV5-5 and TRBJ1-3; D possibly corresponds to TRBD1 (5 bases). The sequenced sample consisted of lung tumor tissue. DNA of the CDR3: TGTGCCAGCAGCTTGGAGGGGCGCAGAGCTGGAAACACCATATATTTT. It translates to CASSLEGRRAGNTIYF.